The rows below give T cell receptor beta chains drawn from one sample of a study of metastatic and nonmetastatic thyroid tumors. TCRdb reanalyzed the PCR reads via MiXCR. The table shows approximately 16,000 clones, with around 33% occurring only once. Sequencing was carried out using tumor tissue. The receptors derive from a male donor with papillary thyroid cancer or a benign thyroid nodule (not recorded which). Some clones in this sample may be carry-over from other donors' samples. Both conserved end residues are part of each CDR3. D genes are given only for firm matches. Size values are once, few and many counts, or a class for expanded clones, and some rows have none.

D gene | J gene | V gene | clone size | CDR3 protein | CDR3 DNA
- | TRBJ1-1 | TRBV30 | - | CAWSKGVNTEAFF | TGTGCCTGGAGTAAGGGAGTGAACACTGAAGCTTTCTTT
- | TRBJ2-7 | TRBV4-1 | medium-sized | CASSQETNPLYEQYF | TGCGCCAGCAGCCAAGAAACTAACCCCCTCTACGAGCAGTACTTC
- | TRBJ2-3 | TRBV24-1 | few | CATSSTLPSSDTQYF | TGTGCCACCAGTTCGACATTACCTTCATCAGATACGCAGTATTTT
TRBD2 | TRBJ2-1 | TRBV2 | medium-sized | CASTSGTKIPGEQFF | TGTGCCAGCACCTCCGGGACTAAAATTCCAGGCGAGCAGTTCTTC
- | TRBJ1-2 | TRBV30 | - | CAWSVSGQVVVYGYTF | TGTGCCTGGAGTGTATCAGGCCAGGTGGTTGTCTATGGCTACACCTTC
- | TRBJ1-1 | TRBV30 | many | CAWSVGLGINTEAFF | TGTGCCTGGAGTGTAGGGCTGGGCATCAACACTGAAGCTTTCTTT
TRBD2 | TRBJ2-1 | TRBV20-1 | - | CSARAAGVGNEQFF | TGCAGTGCTAGAGCTGCGGGAGTGGGGAATGAGCAGTTCTTC
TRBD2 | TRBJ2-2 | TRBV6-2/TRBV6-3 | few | CASRGLAGTGELFF | TGTGCCAGCCGAGGACTAGCGGGCACCGGGGAGCTGTTTTTT
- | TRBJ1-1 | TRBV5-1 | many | CASSLTGSDTEAFF | TGCGCCAGCAGCTTGACGGGGTCGGACACTGAAGCTTTCTTT
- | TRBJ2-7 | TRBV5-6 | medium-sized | CASSVVLGYEQYF | TGTGCCAGCAGCGTCGTGTTGGGTTACGAGCAGTACTTC
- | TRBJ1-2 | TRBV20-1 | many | CSAETGQDGYTF | TGCAGTGCCGAAACAGGGCAGGATGGCTACACCTTC
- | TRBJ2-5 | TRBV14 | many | CASSQPLGAKETQYF | TGTGCCAGCAGCCAGCCATTGGGGGCCAAAGAGACCCAGTACTTC
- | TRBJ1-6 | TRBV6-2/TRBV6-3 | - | CASSSGTFRPLHF | TGTGCCAGCAGTTCGGGGACTTTCCGACCCCTCCACTTT
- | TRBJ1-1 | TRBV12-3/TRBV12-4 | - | CASSPGDEAEAIF | TGTGCCAGCAGTCCCGGGGATGAGGCAGAAGCTATCTTT
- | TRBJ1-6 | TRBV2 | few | CASSPEGSMVGPLHF | TGTGCCAGCAGCCCGGAGGGCTCCATGGTGGGGCCCCTCCACTTT
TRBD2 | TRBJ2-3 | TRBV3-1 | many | CASSPTRGGTDTQYF | TGTGCCAGCAGCCCAACCCGGGGGGGCACAGATACGCAGTATTTT
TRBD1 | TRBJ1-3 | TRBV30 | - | CAWSTGTGSGNTIYF | TGTGCCTGGAGTACGGGGACAGGCTCTGGAAACACCATATATTTT
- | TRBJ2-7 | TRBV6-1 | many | CASSEISGTTYEQYF | TGTGCCAGCAGTGAGATCTCCGGGACAACCTACGAGCAGTACTTC
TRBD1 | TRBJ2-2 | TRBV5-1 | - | CASSPWTGGIRGTGELFF | TGCGCCAGCAGCCCGTGGACAGGGGGCATACGTGGCACCGGGGAGCTGTTTTTT
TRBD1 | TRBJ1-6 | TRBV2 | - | CASIAQGWDSPLHF | TGTGCCAGCATTGCACAGGGGTGGGATTCACCCCTCCACTTT
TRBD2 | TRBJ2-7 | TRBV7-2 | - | CASSPDGRDEQYF | TGTGCCAGCAGCCCCGACGGGAGGGACGAGCAGTACTTC
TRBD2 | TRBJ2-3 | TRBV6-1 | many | CASREAGSSTDTQYF | TGTGCCAGCAGGGAAGCGGGAAGTAGCACAGATACGCAGTATTTT
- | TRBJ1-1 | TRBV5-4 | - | CASSYALPGTMNTEAFF | TGTGCCAGCAGCTATGCCCTACCTGGAACCATGAACACTGAAGCTTTCTTT
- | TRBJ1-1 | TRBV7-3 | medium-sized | CASSANGGTEAFF | TGTGCCAGCAGCGCCAATGGAGGGACTGAAGCTTTCTTT
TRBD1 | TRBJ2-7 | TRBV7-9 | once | CASSLGTGDTYEQYF | TGTGCCAGCAGCCTGGGGACAGGGGATACCTACGAGCAGTACTTC
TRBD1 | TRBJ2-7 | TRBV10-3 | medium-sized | CAISDFGGTGGSEQYF | TGTGCCATCAGTGATTTCGGAGGGACAGGGGGGAGCGAGCAGTACTTC
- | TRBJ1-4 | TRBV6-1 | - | CATSTLTHDKLFF | TGTGCCACTTCGACTCTTACTCATGATAAACTCTTTTTT
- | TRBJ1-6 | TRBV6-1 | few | CATATGDNSPLHF | TGTGCCACCGCGACAGGAGATAATTCACCCCTCCACTTT
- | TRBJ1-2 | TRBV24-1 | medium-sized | CATSDLWADGLPQRGYTF | TGTGCCACCAGTGATTTGTGGGCCGACGGTCTCCCCCAGCGTGGCTACACCTTC
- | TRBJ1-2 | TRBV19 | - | CASSLTGTTNAGYTF | TGTGCCAGTAGCCTGACAGGCACTACCAACGCTGGCTACACCTTC
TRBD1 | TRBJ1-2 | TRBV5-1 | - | CASSSSSGTGGAYGYTF | TGCGCCAGCAGCTCCTCCTCCGGGACAGGGGGCGCTTATGGCTACACCTTC
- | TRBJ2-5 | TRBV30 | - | CAWRWQGVETQYF | TGTGCCTGGAGGTGGCAGGGAGTGGAGACCCAGTACTTC
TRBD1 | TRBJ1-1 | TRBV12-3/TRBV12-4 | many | CASSGQGVNTEAFF | TGTGCCAGCAGCGGACAGGGGGTAAACACTGAAGCTTTCTTT
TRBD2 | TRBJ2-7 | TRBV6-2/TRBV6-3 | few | CASSLAGGTGEQYF | TGTGCCAGCAGTTTAGCGGGAGGGACGGGGGAGCAGTACTTC
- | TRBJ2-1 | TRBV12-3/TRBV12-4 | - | CASIAGALYNEQFF | TGTGCCAGCATTGCGGGGGCCTTGTACAATGAGCAGTTCTTC
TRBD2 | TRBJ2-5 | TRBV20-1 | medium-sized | CSAGGWGLAGVGETQYF | TGCAGTGCTGGGGGGTGGGGACTGGCGGGAGTTGGAGAGACCCAGTACTTC
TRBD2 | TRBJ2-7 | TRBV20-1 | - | CSANGRLAGAGDEQYF | TGCAGTGCCAATGGCAGACTAGCGGGAGCGGGCGACGAGCAGTACTTC
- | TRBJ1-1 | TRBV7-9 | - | CASSFMRTLTSEAFF | TGTGCCAGCAGCTTCATGCGGACGTTGACCTCTGAAGCTTTCTTT
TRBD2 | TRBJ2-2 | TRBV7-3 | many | CASSFGGADTGELFF | TGTGCCAGCAGCTTCGGGGGGGCGGACACCGGGGAGCTGTTTTTT
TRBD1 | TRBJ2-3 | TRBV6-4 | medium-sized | CASSGTGGADTQYF | TGTGCCAGCAGTGGGACAGGGGGCGCAGATACGCAGTATTTT
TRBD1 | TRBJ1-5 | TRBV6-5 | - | CARSYSLAGTGNQPLHF | TGTGCCAGGAGTTACTCTCTCGCCGGGACAGGGAATCAGCCCCTGCATTTT
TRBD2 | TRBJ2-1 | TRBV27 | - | CASKTSGTSGYNEQFF | TGTGCCAGCAAGACCTCCGGGACTAGCGGGTACAATGAGCAGTTCTTC
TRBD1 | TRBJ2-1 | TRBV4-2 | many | CASSQVGQGAINEQFF | TGTGCCAGCAGCCAAGTGGGACAGGGGGCGATCAATGAGCAGTTCTTC
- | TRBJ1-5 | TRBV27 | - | CVSSFSSRGNQPQHF | TGTGTCAGCAGTTTTAGTTCCAGGGGCAATCAGCCCCAGCATTTT
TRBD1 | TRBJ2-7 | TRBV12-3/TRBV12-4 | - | CASSSLGQGWYEQYF | TGTGCCAGCAGTTCCCTTGGACAGGGATGGTACGAGCAGTACTTC
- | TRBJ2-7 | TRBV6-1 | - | CASSPGLTGVYEQYF | TGTGCCAGCAGCCCTGGACTGACAGGAGTCTACGAGCAGTACTTC
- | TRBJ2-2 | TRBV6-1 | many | CASSRLPHQNTGELFF | TGTGCCAGCAGTCGCCTGCCACACCAGAACACCGGGGAGCTGTTTTTT
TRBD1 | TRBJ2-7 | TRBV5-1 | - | CASSTGQGVEQYF | TGCGCCAGCAGCACGGGACAGGGGGTTGAGCAGTACTTC
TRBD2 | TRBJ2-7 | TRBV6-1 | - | CASSFSAGFSYEQYF | TGTGCCAGCAGTTTTTCAGCGGGGTTTTCCTACGAGCAGTACTTC
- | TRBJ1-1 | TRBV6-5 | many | CASSYDSGMENTEAFF | TGTGCCAGCAGTTATGATTCAGGGATGGAGAACACTGAAGCTTTCTTT